The 20 T cell receptor beta chains below all came from one sample that was sequenced in a study of radiotherapy plus CTLA-4 blockade in lung cancer. Sequencing used immunoSEQ multiplex PCR; TCRdb keeps in-frame clones, though not all of them. The repertoire holds 40,000 to 60,000 clones, with approximately 86% as singletons. Sample: peripheral blood, taken from a patient treated with radiotherapy plus ipilimumab. The receptors derive from a human donor with non-small cell lung cancer that progressed on radiotherapy plus ipilimumab. Some clones in this sample may be carry-over from other donors' samples.

In this sample, this clone turned up once. The rearrangement uses TRBV7-2 and TRBJ2-2; 11 positions match TRBD2. The CDR3 is made up of 16 amino acids. V shed 4 bases, J shed 8 bases, and the junction held 9 bases outside the gene matches. The germline V gene encodes CDR1 SGHTA and CDR2 FQGNSA. The CDR3 here is CASSSLAGGLPGELFF. In nucleotides, the CDR3 is TGTGCCAGCAGCTCTCTAGCGGGGGGCCTACCTGGGGAGCTGTTTTTT.

V gene TRBV5-1 combines with J gene TRBJ2-3, with 8 bases that match TRBD2. The germline CDR1 and CDR2 sequences are SGHRS and YFSETQ. This CDR3 is 15 amino acids long. Unmatched junction bases numbered 8, after V lost 4 bases and J lost 4 bases. The CDR3 nucleotides read TGCGCCAGCAGCCCAATAGCGGGACTCGCAGATACGCAGTATTTT. Its translation is CASSPIAGLADTQYF.

The J gene is TRBJ2-1, the V gene TRBV14; TRBD2 matches 11 bases. Germline lookup yields CDR1 SGHDN and CDR2 FVKESK. The CDR3 runs 18 residues. V trimming: 4 bases; J trimming: 0 bases; junction bases outside the gene matches: 8. CDR3 DNA: TGTGCCAGCAGCCCGCCCTTAGCGGGAGGGACCTCCTACAATGAGCAGTTCTTC. Its protein product is CASSPPLAGGTSYNEQFF.

This clone was seen a few times. The chain recombines TRBV7-9 with TRBJ2-7; 12 bases agree with TRBD2. After removal of 6 bases from V and 2 bases from J, the junction contained 5 bases not matched to a gene. CDR1 is SEHNR and CDR2 is FQNEAQ in the germline V gene (reference sequence). CDR3 size: 15 residues. The CDR3 is CASRPGTSGPYEQYF. CDR3 DNA: TGTGCCAGCAGGCCCGGGACTAGCGGGCCCTACGAGCAGTACTTC.

This rearrangement joins TRBV7-2 to TRBJ2-5; 7 bases align to TRBD1. Trimming cost V 4 bases and J 5 bases; bases outside gene matches: 16. Per germline, CDR1 SGHTA and CDR2 FQGNSA. This CDR3 has 17 amino acids. The CDR3 DNA sequence: TGTGCCAGCAGCTCTAGCCGGGACCCAGGGGGTCGGGAGACCCAGTACTTC. Translating it yields CASSSSRDPGGRETQYF.

This sequence joins TRBV5-6 and TRBJ1-2; 7 nucleotides align to TRBD1. Germline CDR1 and CDR2: SGHDT and YYEEEE. This CDR3 spans 16 amino acids. The junction had 14 bases not matched to a gene; V was cut back by 4 bases and J by 5 bases. CDR3 in amino acids: CASSRGTAIIPYGYTF. The CDR3 DNA reads as TGTGCCAGCAGCCGCGGGACAGCCATAATTCCTTATGGCTACACCTTC. Complete variable domain (other parts from reference TRBV5-6 and TRBJ1-2): DAGVTQSPTHLIKTRGQQVTLRCSPKSGHDTVSWYQQALGQGPQFIFQYYEEEERQRGNFPDRFSGHQFPNYSSELNVNALLLGDSALYLCASSRGTAIIPYGYTFGSGTRLTVV.

The J gene is TRBJ1-5, the V gene TRBV27; D not resolved. V lost 5 bases, J lost 6 bases, and 14 bases lay in between. The V gene's germline CDR1 is MNHEY and CDR2 SMNVEV (reference sequence). The CDR3 sequence is 14 residues long. Here the CDR3 DNA reads TGTGCCAGCAGTCCCGTGTCCCACTCTCAGCCCCAGCATTTT. Translated, it gives CASSPVSHSQPQHF.

The gene calls are TRBV6-5 and TRBJ2-3, with D maybe TRBD2 (5 bases). Looked up from germline, CDR1 is MNHEY and CDR2 is SVGAGI. CDR3 size: 14 residues. The germline V and J ends were trimmed by 6 bases and 2 bases, with 12 bases remaining between them. As DNA, the CDR3 is TGTGCCAGCAGGTCTCCGGACTCCACAGATACGCAGTATTTT. This sequence encodes CASRSPDSTDTQYF.

The chain has TRBV5-6 and TRBJ2-1; D perhaps matches TRBD2 (6 bases). The CDR3 length is 14 residues. The ends were cut back, 5 bases at V and 6 bases at J, with 15 bases in the middle. CDR1 is SGHDT and CDR2 is YYEEEE in the germline V gene. As DNA, the CDR3 is TGTGCCAGCAGAGTAACCGGGGGATCCAATGAGCAGTTCTTC. Translated: CASRVTGGSNEQFF.

The V gene is TRBV30, the J gene TRBJ1-4, with 11 bases that match TRBD1. The CDR3 totals 13 residues. Trimming at V came to 5 bases and at J to 8 bases, leaving 4 bases not matched to a gene. Germline loops: CDR1 GTSNPN, CDR2 SVGIG (reference sequence). CDR3 DNA sequence: TGTGCCTGGGACGGACAGGGGGCGGAAAAACTGTTTTTT. This codes for CAWDGQGAEKLFF.

This clone was seen once. The chain's CDR3 is CASSLNRGGYNEQFF. The CDR3 region has the DNA TGTGCCAGCAGCTTAAACCGGGGGGGCTACAATGAGCAGTTCTTC. This rearrangement joins TRBV7-3 to TRBJ2-1; TRBD2 matches at 8 bases. Trimming took 1 base from V and 3 from J; bases not matched to a gene: 2. Germline V gene sequence: CDR1 SGHTA, CDR2 FQGTGA. The CDR3 is made up of 15 amino acids.

The chain uses TRBV15 and TRBJ2-1; 7 positions match TRBD2. With V trimmed by 2 bases and J by 10 bases, 8 bases remained unmatched. Germline V gene sequence: CDR1 LNHNV, CDR2 YYDKDF (reference sequence). This CDR3 has 14 amino acids. The CDR3 loop reads CATSRPFGREEQFF. The CDR3, as DNA: TGTGCCACCAGCAGACCCTTTGGGCGGGAGGAGCAGTTCTTC.

The chain employs TRBV6-6 and TRBJ2-2, with TRBD1 matching over 7 bases. Trimming removed 2 bases from V and 6 bases from J; junction bases left unmatched: 3. The length of the CDR3 is 14 residues. Germline CDR1 is MNHNY and CDR2 is SVGAGI (reference sequence). The CDR3 sequence: CASSYTGQAGELFF. In DNA form, the CDR3 reads TGTGCCAGCAGTTACACCGGACAGGCCGGGGAGCTGTTTTTT.

The genes are TRBV10-3 and TRBJ2-5; no firm D call. TRBJ2-7 matches the DNA end more closely, so the J call is doubtful. Germline CDR1 and CDR2: ENHRY and SYGVKD. CDR3 length: 11 residues. The CDR3 nucleotides are TGTGCCATCAGTGAGAATTACGAGCAGTACTTC. Protein product: CAISENYEQYF.

The V gene is TRBV21-1, the J gene TRBJ2-7; the D call of TRBD2 is as the table states it, not checked on the DNA. TRBV21-1 is marked as a pseudogene. CDR3 length equals 15 residues. In DNA form, the CDR3 reads TGTGCCAGCAGCAATAGAGCGCGATATGGTGGGGAGCAGTACTTC. Translation: CASSNRARYGGEQYF.

The CDR3 DNA reads TGCGCAGCGTTGAAGGTTGCGGGGCTCGGATACTACGAGCAGTACTTC. It specifies CAALKVAGLGYYEQYF. The genes are TRBV29-1 and TRBJ2-7; a weak D match, TRBD2 (6 bases). Germline CDR1 SQVTM, CDR2 ANQGSEA. CDR3 length: 16 residues.

In its sample, this clone was seen once. This chain uses TRBV7-2 with TRBJ2-7; TRBD1 aligns across 9 bases. This CDR3 is 16 amino acids long. The junction had 8 bases not matched to a gene; V was cut back by 4 bases and J by 1 base. CDR1 SGHTA and CDR2 FQGNSA come from the germline V gene. CDR3 amino acids: CASSYPGTGLSYEQYF. DNA for the CDR3: TGTGCCAGCAGCTACCCCGGGACAGGGCTTTCCTACGAGCAGTACTTC.

This rearrangement joins TRBV4-3 to TRBJ2-7; a weak D match, TRBD1 (5 bases). The CDR3 loop spans 18 amino acids. V was clipped by 0 bases and J by 2 bases, with 20 bases between them. Germline CDR1 is LGHNA and CDR2 is YSLEER. CDR3 coding DNA: TGCGCCAGCAGCCAAGAAGGGTTAAGGGGCGCGTCCACCTACGAGCAGTACTTC. Translating gives CASSQEGLRGASTYEQYF.

This clone was counted a single time. This chain joins TRBV10-3 and TRBJ1-2, with 10 nucleotides matching TRBD1. Germline lookup yields CDR1 ENHRY and CDR2 SYGVKD. J lost 6 bases, V lost 3 bases, and 10 bases had no gene match. The CDR3 consists of 16 residues. CDR3 nucleotide sequence: TGTGCCATCAGTGATTGGGGACAGGGGAGGGGTGATGGCTACACCTTC. Translated, it gives CAISDWGQGRGDGYTF.

The chain recombines TRBV4-3 with TRBJ2-6; the D is unclear. The CDR3 contains 14 residues. Germline CDR1 is LGHNA and CDR2 is YSLEER. The germline V and J ends were trimmed by 4 bases and 2 bases, with 6 bases remaining between them. The CDR3 reads CASSPGTGANVLTF. DNA of the CDR3: TGCGCCAGCAGCCCCGGTACTGGGGCCAACGTCCTGACTTTC.